This TCR beta chain was retrieved from a study of cytomegalovirus exposure and HLA in healthy donors. PCR employed 60 Vbeta and 13 Jbeta primers. Assay: immunoSEQ multiplex PCR; the TCRdb copy retains only in-frame clones and omits some. Listed are some 40,000 clones; just under 4% falls within the top ten. This CDR3 has 16 residues. Between the trimmed V and J ends, which lost 3 bases and 0 bases, there was a span of 15 bases. CDR1 is MNHEY and CDR2 is SMNVEV in the germline V gene (reference sequence). This clonotype was sampled from a male donor in good health and CMV-seronegative. The specimen sequenced was PBMCs. This chain connects TRBV27 to TRBJ2-7; D might be TRBD2 (5 bases). The chain's CDR3 is CASSFSRWESSYEQYF. The DNA for the CDR3 is TGTGCCAGCAGTTTTTCACGGTGGGAGAGCTCCTACGAGCAGTACTTC.